This T cell receptor beta chain was profiled in a study of CD8+ T cells in alopecia areata. Overall study context: Patients received oral tofacitinib, 5 to 10 mg twice daily, for moderate-to-severe alopecia areata.

Peripheral blood, together with lesional scalp punch biopsies, was collected from alopecia areata patients. cDNA prepared by RNA extraction and subsequent reverse transcription served as the template for sequencing. Profiling relied on immunoSEQ multiplex PCR, and the TCRdb table lists in-frame clones only, not all of them. The table shows 200,000 to 250,000 clones, with 50% to 65% occurring only once. This clone was observed a few times. The sequence came from a human donor with alopecia areata. The sequences come from CD4+ T cells sorted from blood, collected at week 0.

CDR3 sequence: CASSEGGTGMIYEQYF. The CDR3 region has the DNA TGTGCCAGCAGCGAAGGGGGGACAGGGATGATTTACGAGCAGTACTTC. The gene calls are TRBV5-6 and TRBJ2-7; 9 bases align to TRBD1. The CDR3 has 16 amino acids. Looked up from germline, CDR1 is SGHDT and CDR2 is YYEEEE. The J segment lost 4 bases and the V segment lost 4 bases, leaving 12 bases of the junction unmatched.